What follows is one T cell receptor beta chain and its context. Its antigen is not known. The CDR3 runs to 16 residues. Germline lookup yields CDR1 SGHTA and CDR2 FQGTGA. Deletions cut 0 bases from V and 4 bases from J, with 12 bases between. The data derive from a study of T cells in Graves' hyperthyroidism and ophthalmopathy. TCR beta CDR3 sequences were amplified from RNA transcripts. RT-PCR in the first round (using the HTBI primer set) targeted the TCR CDR3. Each CDR3 protein gets one entry after TCRdb re-called the multiplex PCR reads with MiXCR. This sample has about 610,000 distinct CDR3 sequences, with about a sixth found just once. The study left out patients who had uncontrolled infection, other autoimmune disease, pregnancy or lactation. Based on clinical symptoms, serum thyroxine and TRAb, thyroid ultrasound and orbital computed tomography, diagnoses were reached. Findings and limits, study-wide: Blood also carried most thyroid clonotypes expanded above 0.001.

The gene calls are TRBV7-3 and TRBJ2-2, with D maybe TRBD2 (5 bases). Sequenced material: blood. This receptor was identified in a woman aged 40 to 50 with Graves' ophthalmopathy. The CDR3 sequence is CASSLTREGGTGELFF. The CDR3 nucleotides read TGTGCCAGCAGCTTAACGAGAGAGGGTGGCACCGGGGAGCTGTTTTTT.